The 16 T cell receptor beta chains below all came from one sample that was sequenced in a study of vaccination effects on CD4 cells after COVID-19. Profiling relied on immunoSEQ multiplex PCR, and the TCRdb table lists in-frame clones only, not all of them. Altogether about 76,000 clones are present, roughly four fifths being singletons, with the ten largest covering around 2%. No antigens are known for them. On roughly day 10 of culture, CD4+ T cells were separated out. This specimen was CD4+ T cells from PBMCs cultured without peptide, taken before COVID-19 vaccination. The receptor source for this set is a human donor who received a COVID-19 vaccine.

The chain couples TRBV5-4 to TRBJ1-2, with D unresolved. Germline loops: CDR1 SGHNT, CDR2 YYREEE (reference sequence). This CDR3 contains 14 residues. V was cut by 2 bases and J by 6 bases, with 14 bases left in between. The CDR3 bases are TGTGCCAGCAGCTTCATCCTGGGAACAGATGGCTACACCTTC. Its protein product is CASSFILGTDGYTF.

The V and J genes are TRBV5-1 and TRBJ2-5; possible D gene TRBD1, 6 bases. The CDR3 totals 13 residues. Germline V gives CDR1 SGHRS, CDR2 YFSETQ. Trimming left V 7 bases short and J 6 bases short, with 16 bases between. The CDR3 DNA sequence: TGCGCCAGCCAACCATCCAGGGGAAAGACCCAGTACTTC. Translated: CASQPSRGKTQYF. Together with reference TRBV5-1 and TRBJ2-5, the CDR3 gives the full variable domain: KAGVTQTPRYLIKTRGQQVTLSCSPISGHRSVSWYQQTPGQGLQFLFEYFSETQRNKGNFPGRFSGRQFSNSRSEMNVSTLELGDSALYLCASQPSRGKTQYFGPGTRLLVL.

The chain has TRBV18 and TRBJ2-1; D remains unclear. Germline values: CDR1 KGHSH, CDR2 LQKENI. The length of the CDR3 is 10 residues. V was cut by 5 bases and J by 7 bases, with 3 bases left in between. CDR3 in amino acids: CASSGNEQFF. As DNA, the CDR3 is TGTGCCAGCTCAGGTAATGAGCAGTTCTTC.

This chain connects TRBV27 to TRBJ2-1, with D possibly TRBD1 on 6 matching bases. Per germline, CDR1 MNHEY and CDR2 SMNVEV (reference sequence). CDR3 length: 15 amino acids. The V end was cut by 2 bases, the J end by 0 bases, with 8 bases between. This CDR3 reads CASSLDRSSYNEQFF. The DNA for the CDR3 is TGTGCCAGCAGTTTAGACAGGAGCTCCTACAATGAGCAGTTCTTC.

The chain combines TRBV5-1 with TRBJ2-5; 8 bases are a match to TRBD1. V was clipped by 0 bases and J by 2 bases; unmatched bases: 6. In germline, CDR1 is SGHRS, CDR2 YFSETQ. There are 16 residues in the CDR3. In nucleotides, the CDR3 is TGCGCCAGCAGCTTGGGAGACAGGGGAGAGCAAGAGACCCAGTACTTC. Translated: CASSLGDRGEQETQYF.

This chain connects TRBV29-1 to TRBJ1-2; TRBD1 agrees at 11 bases. Germline values: CDR1 SQVTM, CDR2 ANQGSEA. CDR3 length: 12 amino acids. Losses at the gene ends were 6 bases for V and 8 bases for J; bases not matched to a gene: 5. The CDR3 nucleotides read TGCAGCGTGTCGGGACAGGGGGAAGGCTACACCTTC. Its protein product is CSVSGQGEGYTF. Full variable domain (missing parts from reference TRBV29-1 and TRBJ1-2): SAVISQKPSRDICQRGTSLTIQCQVDSQVTMMFWYRQQPGQSLTLIATANQGSEATYESGFVIDKFPISRPNLTFSTLTVSNMSPEDSSIYLCSVSGQGEGYTFGSGTRLTVV.

The chain combines TRBV7-8 with TRBJ1-5; TRBD1 matches 8 bases. Per the germline V gene, CDR1 is SGHVS and CDR2 is FQNEAQ. J was trimmed by 6 bases and V by 5 bases; bases with no gene match: 6. This CDR3 is built from 14 residues. CDR3 in amino acids: CASSPGQGGQPQHF. Here the CDR3 DNA reads TGTGCCAGCAGCCCTGGACAGGGTGGTCAGCCCCAGCATTTT. The variable domain in full, completed from reference TRBV7-8 and TRBJ1-5, reads GAGVSQSPRYKVAKRGQDVALRCDPISGHVSLFWYQQALGQGPEFLTYFQNEAQLDKSGLPSDRFFAERPEGSVSTLKIQRTQQEDSAVYLCASSPGQGGQPQHFGDGTRLSIL.

The chain recombines TRBV19 with TRBJ1-1, with 11 nucleotides matching TRBD1. After removal of 10 bases from V and 6 bases from J, the junction contained 10 bases not matched to a gene. The germline V gene has CDR1 LNHDA and CDR2 SQIVND (reference sequence). The CDR3 consists of 14 residues. Written as DNA, the CDR3 is TGTGCCACCTCGAGGGGACAGGGGGTCTCTGAAGCTTTCTTT. Translated, it gives CATSRGQGVSEAFF.

The rearrangement joins TRBV30 to TRBJ1-1, with no clear D. The V and J ends lost 2 bases and 4 bases respectively, with 8 bases between them. This CDR3 spans 12 amino acids. The germline V gene has CDR1 GTSNPN and CDR2 SVGIG (reference sequence). CDR3 residues: CAWSLTSTEAFF. DNA of the CDR3: TGTGCCTGGAGTCTCACATCCACTGAAGCTTTCTTT.

This clone was picked up a small number of times. The chain employs TRBV7-9 and TRBJ2-5; no reliable D call. This CDR3 is 13 amino acids long. V was clipped by 1 base and J by 3 bases, with 6 bases between them. Germline V gene sequence: CDR1 SEHNR, CDR2 FQNEAQ (reference sequence). CDR3 nucleotide sequence: TGTGCCAGCAGCTTAGGCCGGAAAGAGACCCAGTACTTC. Translating gives CASSLGRKETQYF.

This chain uses TRBV5-1 with TRBJ1-4; 7 bases map to TRBD1. The CDR3 has 16 amino acids. J was trimmed by 7 bases and V by 0 bases; bases with no gene match: 9. Germline V gene lookup returns CDR1 SGHRS and CDR2 YFSETQ. The CDR3 DNA reads TGCGCCAGCAGCTTGGCCTTGGCAGGGGGTCCTGAAAAACTGTTTTTT. Translating it yields CASSLALAGGPEKLFF.

This chain connects TRBV30 to TRBJ1-5; a weak D match, TRBD1 (6 bases). The CDR3 consists of 16 residues. The germline V gene encodes CDR1 GTSNPN and CDR2 SVGIG (reference sequence). Trimming pared 0 bases from V and 6 bases from J, leaving 18 bases between. The CDR3: CAWSVGSGRGSQPQHF. CDR3 DNA: TGTGCCTGGAGTGTAGGGTCGGGCAGGGGCAGTCAGCCCCAGCATTTT.

This CDR3 is CASSPGTPNTGELFF. CDR3 sequence (DNA): TGCGCCAGCAGTCCGGGCACGCCGAACACCGGGGAGCTGTTTTTT. The chain links TRBV5-1 to TRBJ2-2; D is uncertain. CDR1 and CDR2 from the germline V gene are SGHRS and YFSETQ. V shed 5 bases and J shed 0 bases, with 11 bases lying between them. CDR3 length: 15 residues. Full variable domain (missing parts from reference TRBV5-1 and TRBJ2-2): KAGVTQTPRYLIKTRGQQVTLSCSPISGHRSVSWYQQTPGQGLQFLFEYFSETQRNKGNFPGRFSGRQFSNSRSEMNVSTLELGDSALYLCASSPGTPNTGELFFGEGSRLTVL.

The CDR3 is CASSLEGLNQPQHF. The CDR3 DNA sequence: TGTGCCAGCAGCTTGGAGGGACTCAATCAGCCCCAGCATTTT. The V and J genes are TRBV7-9 and TRBJ1-5; tentatively, D is TRBD1 (5 bases). Germline lookup yields CDR1 SEHNR and CDR2 FQNEAQ (reference sequence). The CDR3 has 14 residues. Between the trimmed V and J ends, which lost 3 bases and 3 bases, there was a span of 9 bases.

The chain recombines TRBV5-6 with TRBJ2-5; D uncertain. In germline, CDR1 is SGHDT, CDR2 YYEEEE. This CDR3 has 11 amino acids. The V end lost 1 base, the J end lost 4 bases, and 2 bases lay between the germline ends. Here the CDR3 reads CASSLTETQYF. CDR3 bases: TGTGCCAGCAGCTTGACAGAGACCCAGTACTTC.

For the CDR3, the DNA is TGTGCCAGCAGCCGCCGAGTGGGGGCTAATGAAAAACTGTTTTTT. This translates into CASSRRVGANEKLFF. The gene calls are TRBV28 and TRBJ1-4, with a weak D call TRBD1 (5 bases). Germline CDR1 reads MDHEN; CDR2 reads SYDVKM. The CDR3 covers 15 residues. The ends were cut back, 6 bases at V and 3 bases at J, with 14 bases in the middle.